This T cell receptor (beta chain) was observed in a study of post-analysis software for immune sequencing data (dated by TCRdb to the mid-2010s). Notes on the research overall: The recorded disease courses included relapsing-remitting, secondary progressive and progressive-relapsing multiple sclerosis, and some patients had no subtype annotation. The patient repertoires were compared against some twelve previously published healthy control repertoires obtained from donors aged roughly 6 to 26 years. A subset of samples was prepared in parallel using single-end sample barcoding, then pooled and co-amplified after Illumina adapter ligation. General findings and caveats noted by the study authors: Multiple sclerosis patients had significantly lower normalized Chao1 diversity than controls, a result that suggests substantial peripheral T-cell clonal expansion. Strong co-clustering of samples prepared in the same batch was shown by direct clustering with F measure, prompting a batch-effect correction. The multiple sclerosis patient group was slightly younger than the control group. Significantly higher frequencies in patients than in controls were found for five TRBV segments, including TRBV5-6, TRBV5-1 and TRBV20-1.

To demonstrate the VDJtools post-analysis software, TCR beta repertoires were profiled from the peripheral blood of some 12 young patients with multiple sclerosis. The multiple sclerosis patients were children and adolescents ranging in age from about 6 to 17 years. The CDR1 and CDR2 encoded by the germline V gene (reference sequence) are DFQATT and SNEGSKA. The CDR3 runs 12 residues from the cysteine to the phenylalanine. Only CDR3 DNA is held: 36 bases, read in frame from base 1. Trimming takes 2 bases from V and 3 bases from J, and the germline ends sit 7 bases apart. As concerns this clonotype: Its antigen is not yet known. Base qualities are not at hand, and no much larger clone is one base apart.

The library was produced with PCR. The run used an Illumina HiSeq 2500. Unique molecular identifiers were incorporated into TCR beta cDNA libraries to reduce PCR and sequencing biases. Every 1 to 10 million input T cells yielded around 500,000 cDNA molecules, meaning each molecule approximated one T cell. Patient libraries were prepared and sequenced with the same protocol used for the earlier healthy control dataset. Samples belonging to the same batch were prepared together, multiplexed and sequenced on a shared HiSeq lane. As for the original processing: MIGEC was used to process the raw barcoded reads, and molecular identifier groups with only a single read were discarded before consensus assembly and CDR3 extraction. Clonotype tables were post-analysed with VDJtools, and diversity was normalized by down-sampling all datasets to the smallest sample size. To correct batch-related cross-sample contamination, repertoire overlap clustering matched CDR3 amino acid sequences but not nucleotide sequences. Through fastp at Q25 and MiXCR, TCRdb rebuilt clones from the public reads, retaining in-frame beta chains. Each record represents a unique CDR3 protein, reported with the most common genes and DNA among its rows. These V and J calls originate from TCRdb's pipeline instead of the authors' own analysis. A total of some 690,000 distinct CDR3 sequences appear in this sample, 55% to 60% of them only once. The top ten clones comprise approximately 10% of the sample.

Sequences were obtained from blood. This TCR was recovered from a girl aged 2 to 9 with multiple sclerosis. The sequence links TRBV20-1 to TRBJ1-1; too little of a D gene remains to name it. The bases are TGCAGTGCTAGATCCCGGGACACTGAAGCTTTCTTT. Translation gives CSARSRDTEAFF.